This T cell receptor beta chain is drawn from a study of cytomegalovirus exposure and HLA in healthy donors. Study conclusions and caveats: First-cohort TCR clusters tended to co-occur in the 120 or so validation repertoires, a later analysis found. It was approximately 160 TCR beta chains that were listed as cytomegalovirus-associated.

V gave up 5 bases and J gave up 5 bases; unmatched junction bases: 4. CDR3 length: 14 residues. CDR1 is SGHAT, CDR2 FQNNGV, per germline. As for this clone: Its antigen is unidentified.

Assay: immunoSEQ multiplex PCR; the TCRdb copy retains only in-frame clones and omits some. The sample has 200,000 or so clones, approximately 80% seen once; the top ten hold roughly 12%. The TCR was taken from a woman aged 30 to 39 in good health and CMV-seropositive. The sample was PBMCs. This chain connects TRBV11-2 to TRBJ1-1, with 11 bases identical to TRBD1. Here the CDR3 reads CASSMDRGLTEAFF. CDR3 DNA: TGTGCCAGCAGCATGGACAGGGGGCTGACTGAAGCTTTCTTT.